This entry lists 29 T cell receptor beta chains sequenced from one sample in a study of CD8+ T cells in alopecia areata. Extraction of RNA preceded its reverse transcription into cDNA, which served as the sequencing template. Only in-frame clones appear in the TCRdb table, and some are missing; sequencing was by immunoSEQ multiplex PCR. The table lists roughly 120,000 clones, 50% to 75% of them singletons, with less than 15% in the top ten. Treatment given: oral pan-JAK inhibitor, 5-10 mg twice daily. Sequences were derived from CD8+ T cells sorted from blood, sampled at week 24, from a patient treated with tofacitinib. The receptors come from a human donor with alopecia areata.

This clone has only one observation. The gene calls are TRBV5-6 and TRBJ1-6; TRBD1 matches 7 bases. CDR3 length equals 17 residues. CDR1 and CDR2 (germline): SGHDT, YYEEEE. The J segment lost 0 bases and the V segment lost 5 bases, leaving 8 bases of the junction unmatched. CDR3 sequence (DNA): TGTGCCAGCAGTTCAGACAGGGCGAGCTCCTATAATTCACCCCTCCACTTT. Amino acid sequence: CASSSDRASSYNSPLHF.

This rearrangement joins TRBV4-1 to TRBJ1-1; D not certain. V dropped 6 bases and J dropped 4 bases, with 15 bases sitting between them. The CDR3 consists of 14 residues. Per germline, CDR1 MGHRA and CDR2 YSYEKL. Written as DNA, the CDR3 is TGCGCCAGCAGTCTCCTAGTGGGCAGCACTGAAGCTTTCTTT. Amino acid sequence: CASSLLVGSTEAFF.

This clone turned up a few times. CDR3 nucleotides: TGCAGCGCCATCGACCTCCCCGGGGAGCTGTTTTTT. Translating it yields CSAIDLPGELFF. The chain joins TRBV29-1 to TRBJ2-2; no firm D call. Germline V gives CDR1 SQVTM, CDR2 ANQGSEA. The CDR3 contains 12 residues. V shed 7 bases and J shed 6 bases, with 12 bases lying between them.

The chain combines TRBV13 with TRBJ1-1; no reliable D call. CDR3 length: 13 residues. Germline CDR1 reads PRHDT; CDR2 reads FYEKMQ (reference sequence). V was shortened by 1 base and J by 7 bases, with 10 bases between the two germline ends. CDR3 protein: CASSLALSLEAFF. The CDR3 nucleotides read TGTGCCAGCAGCTTAGCGCTCAGTCTTGAAGCTTTCTTT. The full variable domain, with the rest looked up from reference TRBV13 and TRBJ1-1, is AAGVIQSPRHLIKEKRETATLKCYPIPRHDTVYWYQQGPGQDPQFLISFYEKMQSDKGSIPDRFSAQQFSDYHSELNMSSLELGDSALYFCASSLALSLEAFFGQGTRLTVV.

The rearrangement joins TRBV6-5 to TRBJ2-5; 10 positions agree with TRBD1. Trimming at V came to 5 bases and at J to 5 bases, leaving 5 bases not matched to a gene. The CDR3 sequence is 14 residues long. CDR1 and CDR2 (germline): MNHEY, SVGAGI. The CDR3 region has the DNA TGTGCCAGCAGTCCGGGACAGGGGTTGGAGACCCAGTACTTC. Its translation: CASSPGQGLETQYF.

A remark on this clone: Other DNA sequences from this sample encode an identical CDR3 as well. The chain carries TRBV29-1 and TRBJ2-7, with TRBD2 as a possible D gene (5 bases). The CDR3 has 12 residues. Germline V gene data show CDR1 as SQVTM and CDR2 as ANQGSEA. The germline V and J ends were trimmed by 0 bases and 4 bases, with 7 bases remaining between them. CDR3 protein: CSVEDRGYEQYF. The CDR3, as DNA: TGCAGCGTTGAAGATCGGGGTTACGAGCAGTACTTC.

The chain has TRBV25-1 and TRBJ1-2; no firm D call. Trimming removed 10 bases at V and 7 bases at J, with 13 bases between. Germline V gene data show CDR1 as MGHDK and CDR2 as SYGVNS. CDR3 size: 11 residues. The CDR3 sequence: CANEGVGGYTF. As DNA, the CDR3 is TGTGCCAACGAGGGTGTGGGTGGCTACACCTTC.

The chain links TRBV7-9 to TRBJ1-5; no reliable D call. V dropped 3 bases and J dropped 6 bases, with 6 bases sitting between them. The germline CDR1 and CDR2 sequences are SEHNR and FQNEAQ (reference sequence). CDR3 size: 12 residues. In DNA form, the CDR3 reads TGTGCCAGCAGCTTGGGTCTTCAGCCCCAGCATTTT. It translates to CASSLGLQPQHF. Drawing the rest from reference TRBV7-9 and TRBJ1-5, the complete variable domain is DTGVSQNPRHKITKRGQNVTFRCDPISEHNRLYWYRQTLGQGPEFLTYFQNEAQLEKSRLLSDRFSAERPKGSFSTLEIQRTEQGDSAMYLCASSLGLQPQHFGDGTRLSIL.

This clone was observed a few times. The chain links TRBV4-1 to TRBJ1-1, with 7 bases that match TRBD1. The CDR3 covers 15 residues. Per germline, CDR1 MGHRA and CDR2 YSYEKL. Trimming took 2 bases from V and 4 from J; bases not matched to a gene: 7. The chain's CDR3 is CASSQRTGLLTEAFF. DNA of the CDR3: TGCGCCAGCAGCCAACGGACAGGTCTCCTCACTGAAGCTTTCTTT.

The gene calls are TRBV9 and TRBJ2-3; TRBD1 aligns across 12 bases. The V segment lost 4 bases and the J segment 4 bases; nucleotides outside the gene matches: 4. CDR1 SGDLS and CDR2 YYNGEE come from the germline V gene. CDR3 length: 15 residues. The CDR3 is CASSSGQGAADTQYF. In DNA, the CDR3 is TGTGCCAGCAGCTCGGGACAGGGGGCAGCAGATACGCAGTATTTT.

The chain uses TRBV2 and TRBJ2-7, with D uncertain. Germline V gives CDR1 SNHLY, CDR2 FYNNEI. V shed 1 base and J shed 1 base, with 11 bases lying between them. The CDR3 extends over 15 amino acids. In DNA form, the CDR3 reads TGTGCCAGCAGTGAAGGGGTGCCGGGTTCCTACGAGCAGTACTTC. Translated: CASSEGVPGSYEQYF.

The CDR3 protein is CASSTGQGHTDTQYF. The CDR3, as DNA: TGTGCCAGCAGCACCGGACAGGGCCACACAGATACGCAGTATTTT. The V gene is TRBV11-2, the J gene TRBJ2-3; TRBD1 agrees at 8 bases. This CDR3 is 15 amino acids long. Unmatched junction bases numbered 6, after V lost 5 bases and J lost 2 bases. Germline CDR1 reads SGHAT; CDR2 reads FQNNGV. Together with reference TRBV11-2 and TRBJ2-3, the CDR3 gives the full variable domain: EAGVAQSPRYKIIEKRQSVAFWCNPISGHATLYWYQQILGQGPKLLIQFQNNGVVDDSQLPKDRFSAERLKGVDSTLKIQPAKLEDSAVYLCASSTGQGHTDTQYFGPGTRLTVL.

This clone was detected once. This rearrangement joins TRBV2 to TRBJ1-5, with D perhaps TRBD1 (5 bases). Trimming shortened V by 7 bases and J by 2 bases, and 15 bases separated the two germline ends. Germline values: CDR1 SNHLY, CDR2 FYNNEI. This CDR3 is 15 amino acids long. DNA of the CDR3: TGTGCCAGCACCCAGGAAGGGGAAGGCAATCAGCCCCAGCATTTT. Its translation is CASTQEGEGNQPQHF.

This clone is deemed large. The V gene is TRBV7-7, the J gene TRBJ2-7; D call uncertain. This CDR3 comprises 13 residues. In germline, CDR1 is SSHAT, CDR2 FNYEAQ (reference sequence). CDR3 sequence reads: CAVPRPSYYEQYF. For the CDR3, the DNA is TGTGCTGTCCCTCGTCCCTCCTACTACGAGCAGTACTTC.

A word on this clone: Other DNA variants within this sample encode the same CDR3. This chain uses TRBV2 with TRBJ2-7; no clear D. Trimming removed 8 bases from V and 5 bases from J, with 13 bases in between. CDR1 SNHLY and CDR2 FYNNEI come from the germline V gene. The CDR3 has 12 residues. This CDR3 is CASLYRPDEQYF. The CDR3 nucleotides are TGTGCCAGCTTGTACAGACCGGACGAGCAGTACTTC.

This chain connects TRBV14 to TRBJ2-1; 12 bases line up with TRBD1. The CDR3 covers 15 residues. J was trimmed by 7 bases and V by 4 bases; bases with no gene match: 5. Germline CDR1 and CDR2: SGHDN and FVKESK. The CDR3 protein is CASSLGQGALNEQFF. In DNA, the CDR3 is TGTGCCAGCAGCCTGGGACAGGGGGCTTTGAATGAGCAGTTCTTC.

The chain employs TRBV6-4 and TRBJ1-2; a possible D gene is TRBD1 (5 bases). The germline V and J ends were trimmed by 3 bases and 6 bases, with 11 bases remaining between them. Germline lookup yields CDR1 MRHNA and CDR2 SNTAGT. CDR3 length: 13 residues. The CDR3: CASSEAEQDGYTF. The DNA of the CDR3 is TGTGCCAGCAGTGAAGCCGAACAGGATGGCTACACCTTC.

The chain combines TRBV15 with TRBJ1-1, with D possibly being TRBD1 (5 bases). This CDR3 is built from 14 residues. Germline CDR1 is LNHNV and CDR2 is YYDKDF (reference sequence). V was trimmed by 6 bases and J by 7 bases, leaving 18 bases between them. For the CDR3, the DNA is TGTGCCACCAGTCTCCGTGGGACCCCCGTTGAAGCTTTCTTT. It encodes CATSLRGTPVEAFF.

The chain has TRBV29-1 and TRBJ1-5; unclear D gene. Looked up from germline, CDR1 is SQVTM and CDR2 is ANQGSEA. V was pared by 4 bases and J by 6 bases, with 10 bases between. The CDR3 totals 12 residues. The CDR3 here is CSVASVGQPQHF. DNA of the CDR3: TGCAGCGTTGCATCGGTGGGTCAGCCCCAGCATTTT. The full variable domain, completed using reference TRBV29-1 and TRBJ1-5, is SAVISQKPSRDICQRGTSLTIQCQVDSQVTMMFWYRQQPGQSLTLIATANQGSEATYESGFVIDKFPISRPNLTFSTLTVSNMSPEDSSIYLCSVASVGQPQHFGDGTRLSIL.

The genes are TRBV5-1 and TRBJ2-5; 12 nucleotides agree with TRBD2. Germline V gives CDR1 SGHRS, CDR2 YFSETQ. V was clipped by 5 bases and J by 1 base; unmatched bases: 6. This CDR3 spans 16 amino acids. The CDR3 DNA reads as TGCGCCAGCAGTTCGCGACTAGCGGGGGCCCAAGAGACCCAGTACTTC. Protein product: CASSSRLAGAQETQYF. Full variable domain (outside the CDR3, taken from reference TRBV5-1 and TRBJ2-5): KAGVTQTPRYLIKTRGQQVTLSCSPISGHRSVSWYQQTPGQGLQFLFEYFSETQRNKGNFPGRFSGRQFSNSRSEMNVSTLELGDSALYLCASSSRLAGAQETQYFGPGTRLLVL.

The chain has TRBV5-6 and TRBJ1-1; TRBD1 matches 9 bases. Trimming took 0 bases from V and 4 from J; bases not matched to a gene: 1. The CDR3 spans 14 residues. Germline lookup yields CDR1 SGHDT and CDR2 YYEEEE. Here the CDR3 reads CASSLGTGVTEAFF. The CDR3 region has the DNA TGTGCCAGCAGCTTGGGGACAGGGGTCACTGAAGCTTTCTTT. Variable domain in full (rest from reference TRBV5-6 and TRBJ1-1): DAGVTQSPTHLIKTRGQQVTLRCSPKSGHDTVSWYQQALGQGPQFIFQYYEEEERQRGNFPDRFSGHQFPNYSSELNVNALLLGDSALYLCASSLGTGVTEAFFGQGTRLTVV.

The chain couples TRBV19 to TRBJ2-1; D is uncertain. Germline V gene data show CDR1 as LNHDA and CDR2 as SQIVND (reference sequence). This CDR3 is 17 amino acids long. With 0 bases removed from V and 4 bases from J, the gap between germline ends came to 16 bases. In DNA form, the CDR3 reads TGTGCCAGTAGTATAGATCCAAGGACCGATTGGTACAATGAGCAGTTCTTC. Its translation: CASSIDPRTDWYNEQFF.

This clone has a handful of counts. V is TRBV25-1 and J is TRBJ1-1, with TRBD1 matching 7 bases. The CDR3 covers 14 residues. V lost 5 bases to trimming and J lost 2 bases; unmatched junction nucleotides: 5. Germline lookup yields CDR1 MGHDK and CDR2 SYGVNS. CDR3 in DNA: TGTGCCAGCAGTCCCGACAGGGCTAACACTGAAGCTTTCTTT. Encoded protein: CASSPDRANTEAFF. The entire variable domain, with the rest obtained from reference TRBV25-1 and TRBJ1-1, is as follows: EADIYQTPRYLVIGTGKKITLECSQTMGHDKMYWYQQDPGMELHLIHYSYGVNSTEKGDLSSESTVSRIRTEHFPLTLESARPSHTSQYLCASSPDRANTEAFFGQGTRLTVV.

The table lists this clone with a few counts. This specimen includes other DNA sequences encoding the same CDR3. The chain couples TRBV10-3 to TRBJ1-1, with a possible D match to TRBD1 (5 bases). V lost 0 bases and J lost 2, with 10 bases in between. The germline V gene has CDR1 ENHRY and CDR2 SYGVKD. This CDR3 has 15 residues. CDR3 in amino acids: CAISESGGLNTEAFF. The CDR3 nucleotides are TGTGCCATCAGTGAGTCCGGGGGACTAAACACTGAAGCTTTCTTT.

This clone has just a few counts. The J gene is TRBJ1-1, the V gene TRBV4-3; unclear D gene. This CDR3 is built from 13 residues. V lost 0 bases and J 7 bases, leaving 9 bases between the germline ends. Germline V gene data show CDR1 as LGHNA and CDR2 as YSLEER. CDR3 sequence reads: CASSQEEGGEAFF. The CDR3 DNA is TGCGCCAGCAGCCAAGAGGAAGGAGGTGAAGCTTTCTTT.

This clone appeared a single time. The genes are TRBV2 and TRBJ1-1; the match to TRBD1 covers 7 bases. V trimming: 8 bases; J trimming: 6 bases; junction bases outside the gene matches: 12. The CDR3 runs 14 residues. Per germline, CDR1 SNHLY and CDR2 FYNNEI. CDR3 sequence reads: CASGRDSLYAEAFF. In DNA, the CDR3 is TGTGCCAGCGGCAGGGACAGCCTTTACGCTGAAGCTTTCTTT.

J is TRBJ2-1 and V is TRBV5-1; D remains ambiguous. Germline V lookup: CDR1 SGHRS, CDR2 YFSETQ. The CDR3 runs 15 residues. V dropped 3 bases and J dropped 2 bases, with 12 bases sitting between them. DNA of the CDR3: TGCGCCAGCAGCTACGAATTAGACCCCTACAATGAGCAGTTCTTC. Amino acid sequence: CASSYELDPYNEQFF. The variable domain in full, with the rest retrieved from reference TRBV5-1 and TRBJ2-1, is KAGVTQTPRYLIKTRGQQVTLSCSPISGHRSVSWYQQTPGQGLQFLFEYFSETQRNKGNFPGRFSGRQFSNSRSEMNVSTLELGDSALYLCASSYELDPYNEQFFGPGTRLTVL.

The V call is TRBV2, the J call TRBJ2-2; 8 nucleotides match TRBD1. V trimming: 7 bases; J trimming: 5 bases; junction bases outside the gene matches: 6. Per the germline V gene, CDR1 is SNHLY and CDR2 is FYNNEI. The length of the CDR3 is 14 residues. The CDR3 protein is CASTTTGETGELFF. In DNA, the CDR3 is TGTGCCAGCACCACGACAGGGGAAACCGGGGAGCTGTTTTTT.

DNA of the CDR3: TGTGCCAGCAGTCTAGATGCTCAGCCCCAGCATTTT. This translates into CASSLDAQPQHF. The J gene is TRBJ1-5, the V gene TRBV7-9, with unresolved D. CDR1 is SEHNR, CDR2 FQNEAQ, per germline (reference sequence). The CDR3 is made up of 12 amino acids. The germline V and J ends were trimmed by 6 bases and 6 bases, with 9 bases remaining between them.